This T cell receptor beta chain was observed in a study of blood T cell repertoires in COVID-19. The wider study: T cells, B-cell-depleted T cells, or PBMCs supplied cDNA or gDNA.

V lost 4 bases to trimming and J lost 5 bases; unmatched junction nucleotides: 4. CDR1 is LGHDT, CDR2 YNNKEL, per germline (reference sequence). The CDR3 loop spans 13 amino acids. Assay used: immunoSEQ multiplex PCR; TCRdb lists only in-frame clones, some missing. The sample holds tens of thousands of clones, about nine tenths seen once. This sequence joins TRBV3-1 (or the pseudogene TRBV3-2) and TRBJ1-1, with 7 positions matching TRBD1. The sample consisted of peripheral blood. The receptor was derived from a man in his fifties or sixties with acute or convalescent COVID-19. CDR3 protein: CASSLDRVTEAFF. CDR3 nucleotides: TGTGCCAGCAGCCTTGACAGGGTTACTGAAGCTTTCTTT.